One and the same sample provided the 16 T cell receptor beta chains below, sequenced in a study of blood T cell repertoires in COVID-19. Only in-frame clones appear in the TCRdb table, and some are missing; sequencing was by immunoSEQ multiplex PCR. This sample has fewer than 250,000 clones; 85% to 95% occur once, and the top ten carry roughly 0.8%. Material for sequencing was peripheral blood. Every receptor here comes from a man aged 30 to 45 with COVID-19, enrolled during active disease.

This clone came up once. This sequence joins TRBV5-1 and TRBJ2-1, with D uncertain. The V gene lost 6 bases and the J gene lost 0 bases, with 7 bases spanning the gap. This CDR3 region has 13 residues. Germline-derived CDR1 and CDR2 are SGHRS and YFSETQ. CDR3: CASNSVSYNEQFF. The CDR3 bases are TGCGCCAGCAATTCAGTCTCCTACAATGAGCAGTTCTTC.

J is TRBJ2-1 and V is TRBV2; 8 bases are shared with TRBD1. This CDR3 is 14 amino acids long. V was pared by 6 bases and J by 3 bases, with 4 bases of the junction left unmatched. Per the germline V gene, CDR1 is SNHLY and CDR2 is FYNNEI. The CDR3 here is CASSLTGGYNEQFF. The CDR3 coding sequence is TGTGCCAGCAGCCTTACAGGGGGCTACAATGAGCAGTTCTTC.

The J gene is TRBJ2-1, the V gene TRBV9; D is possibly TRBD2 (5 bases). This CDR3 is 14 amino acids long. Trimming left V 6 bases short and J 5 bases short, with 15 bases between. In germline, CDR1 is SGDLS, CDR2 YYNGEE. CDR3 loop: CASTLGGWDNEQFF. The CDR3 DNA sequence: TGTGCCAGCACCCTAGGAGGATGGGACAATGAGCAGTTCTTC.

The chain carries TRBV18 and TRBJ2-3, with TRBD1 matching over 11 bases. The CDR3 totals 15 residues. V shed 3 bases, J shed 5 bases, and the junction held 4 bases outside the gene matches. From germline, CDR1 is KGHSH and CDR2 LQKENI. The CDR3 protein is CASSPPGTGGDTQYF. For the CDR3, the DNA is TGTGCCAGCTCACCTCCCGGGACAGGGGGAGATACGCAGTATTTT.

This clone has a single count. The chain employs TRBV19 and TRBJ1-2, with TRBD1 matching over 7 bases. With 4 bases clipped from V and 2 bases from J, the junction kept 4 bases outside the gene matches. Germline CDR1 and CDR2: LNHDA and SQIVND (reference sequence). This CDR3 comprises 14 residues. The CDR3 region is CASSNRGGNYGYTF. CDR3 nucleotides: TGTGCCAGTAGTAACAGGGGTGGAAACTATGGCTACACCTTC.

This chain uses TRBV9 with TRBJ2-3, with TRBD1 matching 8 bases. CDR3 length equals 20 residues. Trimming removed 4 bases from V and 1 base from J; junction bases left unmatched: 20. CDR1 and CDR2 from the germline V gene are SGDLS and YYNGEE. The DNA for the CDR3 is TGTGCCAGCAGCCCCCGTCCCCCAAAACACAGGGGGTCCGGCACAGATACGCAGTATTTT. Translating it yields CASSPRPPKHRGSGTDTQYF.

This clone was counted once. The chain couples TRBV27 to TRBJ1-5; 9 nucleotides align to TRBD1. The junction had 10 bases not matched to a gene; V was cut back by 3 bases and J by 1 base. The germline gives CDR1 MNHEY, CDR2 SMNVEV (reference sequence). The CDR3 has 18 residues. In DNA, the CDR3 is TGTGCCAGCAGTTTCACAGGGGGCGCGGGGTTAAGCAATCAGCCCCAGCATTTT. Protein: CASSFTGGAGLSNQPQHF.

Only a few counts were recorded for this clone. Because it lacks the conserved phenylalanine or tryptophan at the end, this CDR3 is likely a read error. The limits of the CDR3 on the DNA are not certain, so only TCRdb's listed CDR3 is given. V gene TRBV11-1 combines with J gene TRBJ1-1. With termini counted, the CDR3 has 11 amino acids. Germline V gene data show CDR1 as SGHAT and CDR2 as FQDESV (reference sequence). The CDR3 here is CASSLKTRGSV.

V usage is TRBV7-9 and J usage is TRBJ2-4; TRBD1 matches at 8 bases. Germline V gene data show CDR1 as SEHNR and CDR2 as FQNEAQ (reference sequence). The CDR3 spans 15 residues. V was pared by 6 bases and J by 4 bases, with 8 bases of the junction left unmatched. CDR3 nucleotides: TGTGCCAGCAGGCCGCGTGACAGGGGTAAAAACATTCAGTACTTC. This sequence encodes CASRPRDRGKNIQYF.

The rearrangement links TRBV9 to TRBJ1-2; 7 nucleotides agree with TRBD1. Looked up from germline, CDR1 is SGDLS and CDR2 is YYNGEE. The CDR3 loop spans 15 amino acids. The J segment lost 4 bases and the V segment lost 3 bases, leaving 9 bases of the junction unmatched. This chain's CDR3 is CASSAKGARGYGYTF. The CDR3 DNA reads as TGTGCCAGCAGCGCCAAGGGGGCTCGTGGCTATGGCTACACCTTC.

The chain combines TRBV19 with TRBJ1-1, with a possible D match to TRBD1 (6 bases). CDR1 and CDR2 from the germline V gene are LNHDA and SQIVND (reference sequence). The CDR3 is 14 residues long. Between the trimmed V and J ends, which lost 4 bases and 2 bases, there was a span of 11 bases. Here the CDR3 DNA reads TGTGCCAGTAGTAGCAGGGGCCCTAACACTGAAGCTTTCTTT. It translates to CASSSRGPNTEAFF. The variable domain in full, with the rest retrieved from reference TRBV19 and TRBJ1-1, is DGGITQSPKYLFRKEGQNVTLSCEQNLNHDAMYWYRQDPGQGLRLIYYSQIVNDFQKGDIAEGYSVSREKKESFPLTVTSAQKNPTAFYLCASSSRGPNTEAFFGQGTRLTVV.

This chain uses TRBV6-5 with TRBJ2-7, with D possibly being TRBD2 (5 bases). The CDR3 sequence is 12 residues long. Trimming cost V 5 bases and J 7 bases, with 12 bases left between them. CDR1 MNHEY and CDR2 SVGAGI come from the germline V gene. The DNA of the CDR3 is TGTGCCAGCAGTCGGAACACGGGGGAGCAGTACTTC. Translating it yields CASSRNTGEQYF.

This chain joins TRBV19 and TRBJ1-2; TRBD1 matches 8 bases. V was pared by 3 bases and J by 7 bases, with 4 bases of the junction left unmatched. From germline, CDR1 is LNHDA and CDR2 SQIVND (reference sequence). This CDR3 contains 13 residues. The CDR3 sequence: CASSMGQVGGYTF. The CDR3 DNA is TGTGCCAGTAGTATGGGACAGGTCGGTGGCTACACCTTC.

V gene TRBV5-1 combines with J gene TRBJ1-1; D is perhaps TRBD1 (5 bases). Germline V gene sequence: CDR1 SGHRS, CDR2 YFSETQ. V was trimmed by 2 bases and J by 1 base, leaving 12 bases between them. The CDR3 covers 15 residues. CDR3 loop: CASSLAGTGNTEAFF. As DNA, the CDR3 is TGCGCCAGCAGCTTAGCGGGGACGGGGAACACTGAAGCTTTCTTT. Together with reference TRBV5-1 and TRBJ1-1, the CDR3 gives the full variable domain: KAGVTQTPRYLIKTRGQQVTLSCSPISGHRSVSWYQQTPGQGLQFLFEYFSETQRNKGNFPGRFSGRQFSNSRSEMNVSTLELGDSALYLCASSLAGTGNTEAFFGQGTRLTVV.

In this sample, this clone turned up a few times. This chain joins TRBV14 and TRBJ1-2, with unresolved D. Trimming cost V 3 bases and J 0 bases, with 11 bases left between them. Germline loops: CDR1 SGHDN, CDR2 FVKESK. The CDR3 spans 15 residues. The DNA of the CDR3 is TGTGCCAGCAGCCACCTACAGAACTCTAACTATGGCTACACCTTC. This translates into CASSHLQNSNYGYTF.

This chain joins TRBV19 and TRBJ1-1; no firm D call. Germline-derived CDR1 and CDR2 are LNHDA and SQIVND (reference sequence). There are 14 residues in the CDR3. V was clipped by 2 bases and J by 4 bases, with 11 bases between them. CDR3 coding DNA: TGTGCCAGTAGTATAAAGTGGAGATCCACTGAAGCTTTCTTT. It translates to CASSIKWRSTEAFF.